This TCR beta chain was retrieved from a study of early T cells in non-severe SARS-CoV-2 infection. Background on the study: Unsorted whole blood bulk RNA was sequenced, with unpaired chains.

CDR3 length: 15 residues. CDR1 and CDR2 from the germline V gene are MNHEY and SVGAGI. Between the trimmed V and J ends, which lost 7 bases and 3 bases, there was a span of 17 bases. Overall study results and limits: Clonotype matching in VDJdb favored anti-spike CD8 responses and did not capture private and CD4 specificities.

This clonotype occurred many times. Its antigen is unknown. The TCR library protocol was used to attach unique molecular identifiers. These identifiers were attached to individual cDNA molecules. Via MiXCR, TCRdb re-called the 5' RACE reads, giving one row per CDR3 protein. The profile shows some 87,000 distinct CDR3 sequences, roughly 13% of them singletons. The TCR originated in an adult who was a healthcare worker with PCR-confirmed SARS-CoV-2 infection or an uninfected control (not recorded which). Material for sequencing was whole blood. The V call is TRBV6-5, the J call TRBJ2-3; maybe TRBD2 (6 bases). In DNA form, the CDR3 reads TGTGCCAGCACTCCCAACGGGGGTTGGACAGATACGCAGTATTTT. Translated, it gives CASTPNGGWTDTQYF.